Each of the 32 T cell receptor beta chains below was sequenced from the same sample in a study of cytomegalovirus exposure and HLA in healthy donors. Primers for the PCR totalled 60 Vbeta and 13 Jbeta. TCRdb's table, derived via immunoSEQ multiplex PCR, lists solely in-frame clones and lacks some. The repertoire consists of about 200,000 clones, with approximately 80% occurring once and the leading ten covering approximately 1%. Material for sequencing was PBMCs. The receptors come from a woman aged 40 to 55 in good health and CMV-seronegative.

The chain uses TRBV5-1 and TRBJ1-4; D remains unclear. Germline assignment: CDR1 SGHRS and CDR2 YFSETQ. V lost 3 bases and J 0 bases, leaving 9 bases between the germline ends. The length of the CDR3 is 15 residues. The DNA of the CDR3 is TGCGCCAGCAGCTCCGGGGATGCAACTAATGAAAAACTGTTTTTT. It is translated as CASSSGDATNEKLFF. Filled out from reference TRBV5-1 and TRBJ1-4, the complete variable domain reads KAGVTQTPRYLIKTRGQQVTLSCSPISGHRSVSWYQQTPGQGLQFLFEYFSETQRNKGNFPGRFSGRQFSNSRSEMNVSTLELGDSALYLCASSSGDATNEKLFFGSGTQLSVL.

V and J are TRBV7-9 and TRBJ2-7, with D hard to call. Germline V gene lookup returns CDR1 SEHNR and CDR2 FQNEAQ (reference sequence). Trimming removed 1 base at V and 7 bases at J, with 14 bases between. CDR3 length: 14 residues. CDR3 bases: TGTGCCAGCAGCTTAGGGCAGGCCACCAGTGAGCAGTACTTC. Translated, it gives CASSLGQATSEQYF.

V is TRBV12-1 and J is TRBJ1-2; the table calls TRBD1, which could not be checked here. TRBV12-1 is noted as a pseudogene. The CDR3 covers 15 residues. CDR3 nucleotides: TGTGCCAGCAGCTCCCGACAGGGAGTCTATTGCGGCTACACCTTC. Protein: CASSSRQGVYCGYTF.

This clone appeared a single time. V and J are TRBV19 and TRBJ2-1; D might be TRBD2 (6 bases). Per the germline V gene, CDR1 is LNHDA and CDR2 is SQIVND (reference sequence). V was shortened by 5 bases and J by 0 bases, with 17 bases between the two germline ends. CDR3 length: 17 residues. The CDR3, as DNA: TGTGCCAGTAGTCGGATTGCGGGGCACAGCTCCTACAATGAGCAGTTCTTC. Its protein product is CASSRIAGHSSYNEQFF. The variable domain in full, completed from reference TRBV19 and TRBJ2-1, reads DGGITQSPKYLFRKEGQNVTLSCEQNLNHDAMYWYRQDPGQGLRLIYYSQIVNDFQKGDIAEGYSVSREKKESFPLTVTSAQKNPTAFYLCASSRIAGHSSYNEQFFGPGTRLTVL.

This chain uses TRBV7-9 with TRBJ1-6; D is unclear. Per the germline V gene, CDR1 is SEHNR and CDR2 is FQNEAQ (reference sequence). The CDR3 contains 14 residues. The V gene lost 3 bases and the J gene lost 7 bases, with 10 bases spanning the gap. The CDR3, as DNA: TGTGCCAGCAGCTTCAGTAGGGAGAATTCACCCCTCCACTTT. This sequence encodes CASSFSRENSPLHF. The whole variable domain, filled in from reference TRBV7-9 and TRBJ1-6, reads DTGVSQNPRHKITKRGQNVTFRCDPISEHNRLYWYRQTLGQGPEFLTYFQNEAQLEKSRLLSDRFSAERPKGSFSTLEIQRTEQGDSAMYLCASSFSRENSPLHFGNGTRLTVT.

CDR3 region: CASSTGSSTDTQYF. In DNA form, the CDR3 reads TGCGCCAGCAGTACCGGGTCGTCGACAGATACGCAGTATTTT. The rearrangement links TRBV5-1 to TRBJ2-3; no firm D call. With 5 bases removed from V and 3 bases from J, the gap between germline ends came to 13 bases. CDR1 is SGHRS, CDR2 YFSETQ, per germline. This CDR3 comprises 14 residues.

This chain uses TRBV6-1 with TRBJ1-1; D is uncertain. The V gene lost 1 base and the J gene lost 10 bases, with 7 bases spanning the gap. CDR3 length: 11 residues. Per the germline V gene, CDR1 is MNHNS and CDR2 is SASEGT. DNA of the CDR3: TGTGCCAGCAGTGAAGTAGAGGTAGCTTTCTTT. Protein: CASSEVEVAFF.

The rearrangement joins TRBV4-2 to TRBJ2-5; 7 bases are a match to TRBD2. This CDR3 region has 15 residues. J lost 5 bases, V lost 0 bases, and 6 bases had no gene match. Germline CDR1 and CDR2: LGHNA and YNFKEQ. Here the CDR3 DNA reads TGTGCCAGCAGCCAAGATCCGGGGCGGGGGGAGACCCAGTACTTC. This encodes CASSQDPGRGETQYF.

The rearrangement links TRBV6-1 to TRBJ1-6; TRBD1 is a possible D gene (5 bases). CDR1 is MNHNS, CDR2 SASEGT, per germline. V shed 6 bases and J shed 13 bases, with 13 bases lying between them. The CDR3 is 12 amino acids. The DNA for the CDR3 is TGTGCCAGCAGCCTAGGGGAAGGCCCCCTCCACTTT. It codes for CASSLGEGPLHF.

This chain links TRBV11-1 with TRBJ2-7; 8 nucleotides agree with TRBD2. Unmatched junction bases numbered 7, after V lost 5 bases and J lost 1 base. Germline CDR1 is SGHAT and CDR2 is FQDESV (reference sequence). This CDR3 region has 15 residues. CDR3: CASSVLGGRSYEQYF. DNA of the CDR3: TGTGCCAGCAGCGTTCTAGGCGGGAGGTCCTACGAGCAGTACTTC.

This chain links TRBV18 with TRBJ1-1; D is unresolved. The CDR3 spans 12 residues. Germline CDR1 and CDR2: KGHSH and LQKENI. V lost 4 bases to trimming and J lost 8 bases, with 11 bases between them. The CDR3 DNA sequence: TGTGCCAGCTCACAAGAGAGAACGGAAGCTTTCTTT. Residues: CASSQERTEAFF. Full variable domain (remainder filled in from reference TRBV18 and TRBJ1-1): NAGVMQNPRHLVRRRGQEARLRCSPMKGHSHVYWYRQLPEEGLKFMVYLQKENIIDESGMPKERFSAEFPKEGPSILRIQQVVRGDSAAYFCASSQERTEAFFGQGTRLTVV.

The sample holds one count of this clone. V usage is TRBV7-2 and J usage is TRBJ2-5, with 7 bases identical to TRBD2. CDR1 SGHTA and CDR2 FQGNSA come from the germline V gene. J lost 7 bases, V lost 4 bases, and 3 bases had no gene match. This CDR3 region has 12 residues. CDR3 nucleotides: TGTGCCAGCAGCTCCCCGGGAGGGACCCAGTACTTC. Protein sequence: CASSSPGGTQYF.

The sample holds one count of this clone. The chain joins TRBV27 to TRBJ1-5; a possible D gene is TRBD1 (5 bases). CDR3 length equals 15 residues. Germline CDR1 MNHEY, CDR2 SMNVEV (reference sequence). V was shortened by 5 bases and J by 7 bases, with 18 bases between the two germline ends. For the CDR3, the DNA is TGTGCCAGCAGTACTACTCAGGGTCCCCACCAGCCCCAGCATTTT. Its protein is CASSTTQGPHQPQHF.

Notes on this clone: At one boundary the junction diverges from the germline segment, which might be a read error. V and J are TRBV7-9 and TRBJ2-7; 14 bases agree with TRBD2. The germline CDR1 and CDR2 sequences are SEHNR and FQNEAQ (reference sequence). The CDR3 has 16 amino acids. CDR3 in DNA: TGTTCCAGCTTACCGGGACTAGCGGGAGAAGGCTACGAGCAGTACTTC. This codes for CSSLPGLAGEGYEQYF.

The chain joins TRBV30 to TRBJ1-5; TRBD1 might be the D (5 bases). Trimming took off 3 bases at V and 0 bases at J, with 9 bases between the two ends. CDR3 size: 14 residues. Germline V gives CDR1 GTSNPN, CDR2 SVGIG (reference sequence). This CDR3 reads CAWRDMNSNQPQHF. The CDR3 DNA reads TGTGCCTGGAGGGACATGAATAGCAATCAGCCCCAGCATTTT.

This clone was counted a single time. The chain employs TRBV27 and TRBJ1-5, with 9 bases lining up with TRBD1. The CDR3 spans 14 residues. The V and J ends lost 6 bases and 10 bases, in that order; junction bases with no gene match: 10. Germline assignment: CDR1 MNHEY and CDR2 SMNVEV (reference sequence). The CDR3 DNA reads TGTGCCAGCAGAATGACAGGGGGGTTACACCCCCAGCATTTT. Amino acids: CASRMTGGLHPQHF.

Here the CDR3 reads CASTRSGGGYEQYV. CDR3 nucleotide sequence: TGTGCCAGCACCCGATCCGGGGGAGGATACGAGCAGTACGTC. The genes are TRBV6-1 and TRBJ2-7; D might be TRBD2 (6 bases). Trimming pared 7 bases from V and 4 bases from J, leaving 17 bases between. This CDR3 region has 14 residues. Per germline, CDR1 MNHNS and CDR2 SASEGT.

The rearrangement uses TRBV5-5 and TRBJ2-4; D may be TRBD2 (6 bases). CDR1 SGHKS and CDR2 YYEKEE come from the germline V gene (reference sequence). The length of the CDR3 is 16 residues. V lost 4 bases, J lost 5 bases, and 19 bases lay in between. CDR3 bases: TGTGCCAGCAGCCCCTGGGGCGGGGCCGCTCAAAACATTCAGTACTTC. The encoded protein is CASSPWGGAAQNIQYF. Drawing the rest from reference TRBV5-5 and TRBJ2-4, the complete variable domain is DAGVTQSPTHLIKTRGQQVTLRCSPISGHKSVSWYQQVLGQGPQFIFQYYEKEERGRGNFPDRFSARQFPNYSSELNVNALLLGDSALYLCASSPWGGAAQNIQYFGAGTRLSVL.

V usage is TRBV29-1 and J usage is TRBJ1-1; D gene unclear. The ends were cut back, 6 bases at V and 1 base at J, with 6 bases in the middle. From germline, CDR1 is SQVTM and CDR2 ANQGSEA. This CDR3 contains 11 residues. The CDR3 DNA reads TGCAGCGTCCAACAGAACACTGAAGCTTTCTTT. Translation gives CSVQQNTEAFF.

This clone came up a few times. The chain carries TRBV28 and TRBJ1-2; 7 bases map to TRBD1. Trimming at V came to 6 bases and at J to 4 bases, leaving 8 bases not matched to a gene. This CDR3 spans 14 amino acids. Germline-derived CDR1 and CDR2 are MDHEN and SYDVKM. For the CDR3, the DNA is TGTGCCAGCAGCCCAGACAGGGTCAGCTATGGCTACACCTTC. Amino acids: CASSPDRVSYGYTF.

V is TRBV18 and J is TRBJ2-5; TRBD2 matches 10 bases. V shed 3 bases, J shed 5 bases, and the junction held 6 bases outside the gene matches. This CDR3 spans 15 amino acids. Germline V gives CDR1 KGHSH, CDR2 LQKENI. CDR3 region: CASSPSGRSFETQYF. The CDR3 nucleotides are TGTGCCAGCTCACCTAGCGGGAGGTCTTTTGAGACCCAGTACTTC.

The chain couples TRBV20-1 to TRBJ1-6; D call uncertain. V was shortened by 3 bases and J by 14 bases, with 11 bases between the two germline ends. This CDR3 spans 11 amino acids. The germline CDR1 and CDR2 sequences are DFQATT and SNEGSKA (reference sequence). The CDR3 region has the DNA TGCAGTGCTAGCGGCGGAGGTGCCCTCCACTTT. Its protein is CSASGGGALHF.

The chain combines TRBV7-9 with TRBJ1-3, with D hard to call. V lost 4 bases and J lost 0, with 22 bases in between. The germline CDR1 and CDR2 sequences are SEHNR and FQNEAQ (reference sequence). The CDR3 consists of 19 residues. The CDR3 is CASSSTAGLTAISGNTIYF. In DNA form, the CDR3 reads TGTGCCAGCAGCTCAACAGCGGGTCTTACAGCGATCTCTGGAAACACCATATATTTT.

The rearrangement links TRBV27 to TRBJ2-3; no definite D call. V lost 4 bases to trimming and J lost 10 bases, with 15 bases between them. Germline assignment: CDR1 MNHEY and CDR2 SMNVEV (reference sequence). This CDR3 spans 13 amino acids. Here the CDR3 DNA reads TGTGCCAGCAGTTCCGTTACACCCCACCCGCAGTATTTT. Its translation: CASSSVTPHPQYF.

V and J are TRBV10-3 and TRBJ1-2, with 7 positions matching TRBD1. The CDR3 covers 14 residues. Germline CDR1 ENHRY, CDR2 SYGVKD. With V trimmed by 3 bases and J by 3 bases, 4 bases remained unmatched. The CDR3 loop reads CAISETGDDYGYTF. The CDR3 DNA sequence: TGTGCCATCAGTGAAACAGGGGATGACTATGGCTACACCTTC.

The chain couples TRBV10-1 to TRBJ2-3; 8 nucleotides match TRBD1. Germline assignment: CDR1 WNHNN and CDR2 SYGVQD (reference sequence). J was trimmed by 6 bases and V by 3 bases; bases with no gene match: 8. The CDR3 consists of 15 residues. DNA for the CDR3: TGCGCCAGCAGTGAAGGCAGGGGGCGCGCTGATACGCAGTATTTT. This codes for CASSEGRGRADTQYF.

The CDR3 DNA sequence: TGTGCCAGCAGCTTAGGGCAGGGGGCGCCCACTGAAGCTTTCTTT. This encodes CASSLGQGAPTEAFF. J is TRBJ1-1 and V is TRBV5-4, with TRBD1 matching over 8 bases. After removal of 2 bases from V and 4 bases from J, the junction contained 7 bases not matched to a gene. CDR1 is SGHNT and CDR2 is YYREEE in the germline V gene (reference sequence). This CDR3 is built from 15 residues.

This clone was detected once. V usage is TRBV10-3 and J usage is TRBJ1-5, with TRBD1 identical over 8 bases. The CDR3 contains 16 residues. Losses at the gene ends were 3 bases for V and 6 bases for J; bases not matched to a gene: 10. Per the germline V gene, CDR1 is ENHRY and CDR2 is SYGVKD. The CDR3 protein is CAISESGQVVSQPQHF. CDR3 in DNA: TGTGCCATCAGTGAATCGGGACAGGTAGTGAGTCAGCCCCAGCATTTT.

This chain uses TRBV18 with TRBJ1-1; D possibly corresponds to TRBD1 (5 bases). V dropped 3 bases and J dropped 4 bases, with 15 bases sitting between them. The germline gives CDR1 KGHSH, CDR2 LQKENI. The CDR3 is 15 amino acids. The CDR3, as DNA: TGTGCCAGCTCACCTCTCGTGGGGGGATTCACTGAAGCTTTCTTT. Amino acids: CASSPLVGGFTEAFF.

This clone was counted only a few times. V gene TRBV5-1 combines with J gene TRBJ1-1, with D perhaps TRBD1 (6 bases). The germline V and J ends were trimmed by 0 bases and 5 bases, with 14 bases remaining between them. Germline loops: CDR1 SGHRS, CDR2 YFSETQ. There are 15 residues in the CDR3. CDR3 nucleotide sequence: TGCGCCAGCAGCTTGGTCGCAGGGGCGAGGACTGAAGCTTTCTTT. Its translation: CASSLVAGARTEAFF.

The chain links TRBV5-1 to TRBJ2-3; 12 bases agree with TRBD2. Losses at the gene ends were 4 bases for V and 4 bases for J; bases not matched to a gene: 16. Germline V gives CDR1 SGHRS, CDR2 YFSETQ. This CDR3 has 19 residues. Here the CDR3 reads CASSPRLGRLAGESDTQYF. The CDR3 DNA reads TGCGCCAGCAGCCCGCGTTTGGGCCGACTAGCGGGAGAGTCAGATACGCAGTATTTT.

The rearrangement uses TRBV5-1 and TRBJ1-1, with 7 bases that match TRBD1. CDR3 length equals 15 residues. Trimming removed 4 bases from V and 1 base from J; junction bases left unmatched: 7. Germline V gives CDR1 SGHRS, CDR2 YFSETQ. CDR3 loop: CASSPGQATNTEAFF. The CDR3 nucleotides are TGCGCCAGCAGCCCCGGACAGGCCACGAACACTGAAGCTTTCTTT.